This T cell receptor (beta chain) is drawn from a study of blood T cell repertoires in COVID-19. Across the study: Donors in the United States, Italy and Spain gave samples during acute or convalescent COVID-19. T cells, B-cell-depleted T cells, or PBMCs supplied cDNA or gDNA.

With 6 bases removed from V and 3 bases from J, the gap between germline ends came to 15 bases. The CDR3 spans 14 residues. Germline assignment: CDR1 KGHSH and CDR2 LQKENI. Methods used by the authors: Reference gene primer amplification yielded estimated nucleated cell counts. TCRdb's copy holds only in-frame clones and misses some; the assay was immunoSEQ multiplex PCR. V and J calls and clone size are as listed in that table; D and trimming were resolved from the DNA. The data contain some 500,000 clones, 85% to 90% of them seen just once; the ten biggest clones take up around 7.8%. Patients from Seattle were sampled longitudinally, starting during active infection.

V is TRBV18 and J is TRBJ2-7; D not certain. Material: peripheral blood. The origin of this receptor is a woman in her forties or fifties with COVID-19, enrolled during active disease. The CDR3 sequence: CASSATQANYEQYF. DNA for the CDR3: TGTGCCAGCTCCGCTACCCAGGCAAACTACGAGCAGTACTTC.